This is a list of T cell receptor beta chains from one sample in a study of T cells in tuberculosis. Repertoires were generated with immunoSEQ multiplex PCR, while TCRdb's copy carries only in-frame clones and drops some. Seen here are 30,000 or so clones, nearly 97% observed once, and the top ten hold 2.4%. Material: PBMCs. Every receptor here comes from a donor aged 10-29 years with latent tuberculosis or without tuberculosis infection. The CDR3 runs from the conserved cysteine through the conserved F or W. The order of the fields is CDR3 protein, CDR3 DNA, D gene, J gene, clone size, V gene. A D gene is named only where the DNA matches it firmly. Where a row states a size, it is once, few, many or the class of an expanded clone; other rows omit it.

CDR3: CAWVDRGAYEQYF
DNA: TGTGCCTGGGTGGACAGGGGGGCCTACGAGCAGTACTTC
D: TRBD1
J: TRBJ2-7
size: .
V: TRBV30

CDR3: CASSQVQTAAQETQYF
DNA: TGTGCCAGCAGCCAAGTCCAGACAGCAGCACAAGAGACCCAGTACTTC
D: .
J: TRBJ2-5
size: .
V: TRBV4-2

CDR3: CASRPSGRVYNEQFF
DNA: TGTGCCAGCAGGCCCAGCGGGAGGGTGTACAATGAGCAGTTCTTC
D: TRBD2
J: TRBJ2-1
size: .
V: TRBV6-6

CDR3: CASNPAGSTDTQYF
DNA: TGTGCCAGCAACCCCGCGGGAAGCACAGATACGCAGTATTTT
D: .
J: TRBJ2-3
size: .
V: TRBV11-2

CDR3: CASSLYGLQETQYF
DNA: TGTGCCAGCAGTTTATATGGACTACAAGAGACCCAGTACTTC
D: .
J: TRBJ2-5
size: .
V: TRBV27

CDR3: CASSQRTSGMYEQYF
DNA: TGTGCCAGCAGCCAGAGGACTAGCGGGATGTACGAGCAGTACTTC
D: TRBD2
J: TRBJ2-7
size: .
V: TRBV27

CDR3: CASSITTYTNYGYTF
DNA: TGTGCCAGTAGTATCACCACATATACTAACTATGGCTACACCTTC
D: .
J: TRBJ1-2
size: .
V: TRBV19

CDR3: CASSQASAGGNPAKNIQYF
DNA: TGCGCCAGCAGCCAAGCCTCCGCAGGGGGCAATCCAGCCAAAAACATTCAGTACTTC
D: TRBD1
J: TRBJ2-4
size: .
V: TRBV4-1

CDR3: CASSLSSDQPQHF
DNA: TGTGCCAGCTCTCTGTCGAGCGATCAGCCCCAGCATTTT
D: .
J: TRBJ1-5
size: .
V: TRBV18

CDR3: CASSQDTVGRFNYGYTF
DNA: TGCGCCAGCAGCCAAGATACAGTCGGCAGATTTAACTATGGCTACACCTTC
D: .
J: TRBJ1-2
size: .
V: TRBV4-1

CDR3: CASSDVRDRGRNIQYF
DNA: TGTGCCAGCAGTGACGTCCGGGACAGGGGGCGAAACATTCAGTACTTC
D: TRBD1
J: TRBJ2-4
size: .
V: TRBV6-4

CDR3: CSVVRGTEAFF
DNA: TGCAGCGTTGTGAGAGGTACTGAAGCTTTCTTT
D: .
J: TRBJ1-1
size: .
V: TRBV29-1

CDR3: CASSSGTGDLNQPQHF
DNA: TGCGCCAGCAGCTCCGGGACAGGGGATCTGAATCAGCCCCAGCATTTT
D: TRBD1
J: TRBJ1-5
size: .
V: TRBV5-1

CDR3: CASSVRQGRYMNTEAFF
DNA: TGCGCCAGTAGTGTACGACAGGGGAGGTACATGAACACTGAAGCTTTCTTT
D: TRBD1
J: TRBJ1-1
size: .
V: TRBV19

CDR3: CASSRDSAWETQYF
DNA: TGTGCCAGCAGTCGGGACTCGGCCTGGGAGACCCAGTACTTC
D: .
J: TRBJ2-5
size: .
V: TRBV2

CDR3: CASSESRTGASEKLFF
DNA: TGTGCCAGCAGTGAATCCCGGACAGGGGCGAGTGAAAAACTGTTTTTT
D: TRBD1
J: TRBJ1-4
size: .
V: TRBV6-1

CDR3: CASSARDRANYGYTF
DNA: TGTGCCAGCAGTGCTAGGGACAGAGCTAACTATGGCTACACCTTC
D: TRBD1
J: TRBJ1-2
size: .
V: TRBV25-1

CDR3: CASSLIGQNTGELFF
DNA: TGTGCCAGCAGCTTAATCGGACAAAACACCGGGGAGCTGTTTTTT
D: .
J: TRBJ2-2
size: .
V: TRBV7-2

CDR3: CASSVGGSGGYNEQFF
DNA: TGTGCCAGCAGCGTAGGCGGGTCGGGGGGGTACAATGAGCAGTTCTTC
D: TRBD2
J: TRBJ2-1
size: .
V: TRBV9

CDR3: CSVGIHLRGGLAGRNYNEQFF
DNA: TGCAGCGTGGGAATTCATCTCAGGGGTGGACTAGCGGGACGGAACTACAATGAGCAGTTCTTC
D: TRBD2
J: TRBJ2-1
size: once
V: TRBV29-1

CDR3: CASSLARGYEQYF
DNA: TGTGCCAGCAGCTTGGCCAGGGGGTACGAGCAGTACTTC
D: TRBD1
J: TRBJ2-7
size: .
V: TRBV5-4

CDR3: CASSQLAGGSFNEQFF
DNA: TGCGCCAGCAGTCAATTAGCGGGGGGCTCATTCAATGAGCAGTTCTTC
D: TRBD2
J: TRBJ2-1
size: .
V: TRBV5-1

CDR3: CASSAWGQDNYGYTF
DNA: TGTGCCAGCAGTGCTTGGGGACAGGATAACTATGGCTACACCTTC
D: TRBD1
J: TRBJ1-2
size: .
V: TRBV6-1

CDR3: CASSSRRGTSGSSGFF
DNA: TGTGCCAGCAGCTCCCGTCGCGGGACTAGCGGGAGCAGTGGATTCTTC
D: TRBD2
J: TRBJ2-1
size: .
V: TRBV7-8

CDR3: CASSWAGGYTF
DNA: TGTGCCAGCAGCTGGGCAGGGGGCTACACCTTC
D: .
J: TRBJ1-2
size: .
V: TRBV6-5

CDR3: CASTLGTWKSDTEAFF
DNA: TGTGCCAGCACCTTGGGGACATGGAAGTCGGACACTGAAGCTTTCTTT
D: .
J: TRBJ1-1
size: .
V: TRBV7-8

CDR3: CASSGGAEGTDTQYF
DNA: TGTGCCAGCAGCGGGGGGGCTGAGGGGACAGATACGCAGTATTTT
D: TRBD2
J: TRBJ2-3
size: .
V: TRBV2

CDR3: CASSLGVNTEAFF
DNA: TGTGCCAGCAGCCTAGGGGTGAACACTGAAGCTTTCTTT
D: .
J: TRBJ1-1
size: .
V: TRBV5-6

CDR3: CASAVGGSSYEQYF
DNA: TGTGCTAGTGCCGTGGGGGGGAGCTCCTACGAGCAGTACTTC
D: TRBD2
J: TRBJ2-7
size: .
V: TRBV12-5

CDR3: CASSQAQRGGTYNSPLHF
DNA: TGCGCCAGCAGCCAAGCTCAAAGGGGGGGGACCTATAATTCACCCCTCCACTTT
D: .
J: TRBJ1-6
size: .
V: TRBV4-3

CDR3: CASSLARTGATEAFF
DNA: TGTGCCAGCAGCTTAGCGAGGACAGGGGCCACTGAAGCTTTCTTT
D: TRBD1
J: TRBJ1-1
size: .
V: TRBV7-9

CDR3: CADPMGRIGNTIYF
DNA: TGTGCCGACCCGATGGGCAGGATCGGAAACACCATATATTTT
D: .
J: TRBJ1-3
size: .
V: TRBV21-1

CDR3: CASSVGVSTRSYEQYF
DNA: TGTGCCAGCAGCGTAGGCGTATCCACGCGGTCCTACGAGCAGTACTTC
D: .
J: TRBJ2-7
size: .
V: TRBV9

CDR3: CASSATGQGGEQYF
DNA: TGTGCCAGCAGCGCGACGGGACAGGGGGGCGAGCAGTACTTC
D: TRBD1
J: TRBJ2-7
size: .
V: TRBV13

CDR3: CASSVVPTGYNEQFF
DNA: TGTGCCAGCAGCGTAGTTCCTACGGGCTACAATGAGCAGTTCTTC
D: .
J: TRBJ2-1
size: .
V: TRBV9

CDR3: CASSLAGGLSEAFF
DNA: TGTGCCAGCAGCTTAGCGGGGGGATTATCTGAAGCTTTCTTT
D: .
J: TRBJ1-1
size: .
V: TRBV7-3

CDR3: CASSPSGNTEAFF
DNA: TGCGCCAGCAGCCCGTCGGGGAACACTGAAGCTTTCTTT
D: .
J: TRBJ1-1
size: .
V: TRBV5-1

CDR3: CASSVAGIRTDTQYF
DNA: TGTGCCAGCAGCGTAGCCGGGATACGCACAGATACGCAGTATTTT
D: .
J: TRBJ2-3
size: .
V: TRBV9

CDR3: CASSPREDQPQHF
DNA: TGTGCCAGCAGCCCCCGGGAAGATCAGCCCCAGCATTTT
D: .
J: TRBJ1-5
size: once
V: TRBV6-6

CDR3: CASSQDRAGGPNEQFF
DNA: TGCGCCAGCAGCCAAGATCGGGCGGGGGGGCCCAATGAGCAGTTCTTC
D: TRBD2
J: TRBJ2-1
size: .
V: TRBV4-1

CDR3: CASSPRGETQYF
DNA: TGTGCCAGCAGTCCTCGAGGGGAGACCCAGTACTTC
D: .
J: TRBJ2-5
size: .
V: TRBV6-1

CDR3: CASSIDRRGGYTF
DNA: TGTGCCAGTAGTATCGACCGGCGGGGTGGCTACACCTTC
D: .
J: TRBJ1-2
size: once
V: TRBV19

CDR3: CASSSSSGDTDTQYF
DNA: TGTGCCAGCAGCTCCTCTAGCGGAGACACAGATACGCAGTATTTT
D: TRBD2
J: TRBJ2-3
size: .
V: TRBV7-3

CDR3: CASSVGGVHPFGDEQFF
DNA: TGTGCCAGCAGCGTAGGCGGTGTTCACCCGTTTGGCGATGAGCAGTTCTTC
D: .
J: TRBJ2-1
size: .
V: TRBV9

CDR3: CASSETERRPQHF
DNA: TGTGCCAGCAGTGAAACTGAGAGGCGGCCCCAGCATTTT
D: .
J: TRBJ1-5
size: .
V: TRBV6-1

CDR3: CAISGGTGDSYNEQFF
DNA: TGTGCCATCAGTGGGGGAACAGGCGACTCCTACAATGAGCAGTTCTTC
D: .
J: TRBJ2-1
size: .
V: TRBV10-3

CDR3: CASSLSSSGNTIYF
DNA: TGTGCCAGCAGCTTATCCAGCTCTGGAAACACCATATATTTT
D: .
J: TRBJ1-3
size: .
V: TRBV5-6

CDR3: CASSLLNTGELFF
DNA: TGTGCCAGCAGCTTACTGAACACCGGGGAGCTGTTTTTT
D: .
J: TRBJ2-2
size: once
V: TRBV7-3

CDR3: CASRDRGGDTEAFF
DNA: TGTGCCAGCAGGGATAGGGGGGGAGACACTGAAGCTTTCTTT
D: .
J: TRBJ1-1
size: .
V: TRBV13

CDR3: CASSLSIRGGTEAFF
DNA: TGTGCCAGCAGTTTATCTATCCGTGGAGGCACTGAAGCTTTCTTT
D: .
J: TRBJ1-1
size: .
V: TRBV27

CDR3: CASRGMTGEGNTIYF
DNA: TGTGCCAGCAGGGGAATGACAGGGGAGGGAAACACCATATATTTT
D: TRBD1
J: TRBJ1-3
size: .
V: TRBV6-1

CDR3: CTTQGDGYTF
DNA: TGCACCACCCAGGGTGATGGCTACACCTTC
D: .
J: TRBJ1-2
size: .
V: TRBV29-1

CDR3: CASSFGSGNQPQHF
DNA: TGTGCCAGCAGTTTCGGGTCCGGCAATCAGCCCCAGCATTTT
D: .
J: TRBJ1-5
size: .
V: TRBV27

CDR3: CASTSGGDSYNEQFF
DNA: TGCGCCAGCACAAGCGGGGGCGATTCCTACAATGAGCAGTTCTTC
D: TRBD2
J: TRBJ2-1
size: .
V: TRBV5-1

CDR3: CASSTRTGRQPQHF
DNA: TGTGCCAGTAGTACCAGGACAGGGAGGCAGCCCCAGCATTTT
D: TRBD1
J: TRBJ1-5
size: .
V: TRBV19